The source of this T cell receptor (beta chain) is a study of blood T cell repertoires in COVID-19. Study as a whole: COVID-19 samples, acute and convalescent, were from the United States, Italy and Spain. Nucleic acid was either cDNA or gDNA, and it came from T cells, B-cell-depleted T cells, or PBMCs.

TCRdb's table, derived via immunoSEQ multiplex PCR, lists solely in-frame clones and lacks some. In the table there are 130,000 to 150,000 clones, around 80% of which are singletons. V lost 5 bases and J 1 base, leaving 16 bases between the germline ends. The CDR3 is 16 amino acids. Germline V gene data show CDR1 as SGHVS and CDR2 as FQNEAQ. V is TRBV7-8 and J is TRBJ2-3; no firm D call. The receptor was derived from a woman aged 80 or older in a cohort sampled during active or convalescent COVID-19. Sequenced input: peripheral blood. The CDR3 nucleotides are TGTGCCAGCAGCCCAGAATATACTCGGGGCACAGATACGCAGTATTTT. This codes for CASSPEYTRGTDTQYF.